The 20 T cell receptor beta chains below all came from one sample that was sequenced in a study of cytomegalovirus exposure and HLA in healthy donors. Primers for the PCR totalled 60 Vbeta and 13 Jbeta. The protocol was immunoSEQ multiplex PCR, while the TCRdb copy is restricted to in-frame clones and leaves out a portion. The data contain about 130,000 clones, around 75% of them singletons. The sequencing sample was made of PBMCs. The source is a man aged 25-45 years in good health and CMV-seronegative.

The chain is built from TRBV7-2 and TRBJ1-2, with D maybe TRBD1 (6 bases). The V gene lost 5 bases and the J gene lost 7 bases, with 14 bases spanning the gap. CDR1 and CDR2 from the germline V gene are SGHTA and FQGNSA. This CDR3 spans 13 amino acids. The CDR3 DNA is TGTGCCAGCAGCCTACAAACAGGGAGTGGCTACACCTTC. Protein sequence: CASSLQTGSGYTF.

The V gene is TRBV19, the J gene TRBJ2-3; 11 nucleotides match TRBD2. Germline loops: CDR1 LNHDA, CDR2 SQIVND (reference sequence). V trimming: 4 bases; J trimming: 7 bases; junction bases outside the gene matches: 13. The CDR3 has 17 residues. Written as DNA, the CDR3 is TGTGCCAGTAGTAAAGCACAGGGACTAGCGGAAGCCAATACGCAGTATTTT. Translated: CASSKAQGLAEANTQYF.

The chain combines TRBV30 with TRBJ1-2, with a tentative D call TRBD1 (6 bases). V was trimmed by 2 bases and J by 4 bases, leaving 14 bases between them. The CDR3 spans 14 residues. Germline V gene data show CDR1 as GTSNPN and CDR2 as SVGIG (reference sequence). The CDR3: CAWSFGGKSYGYTF. As DNA, the CDR3 is TGTGCCTGGAGTTTTGGGGGCAAGAGCTATGGCTACACCTTC.

This chain links TRBV27 with TRBJ2-1; D call uncertain. The CDR3 is 11 residues long. Germline loops: CDR1 MNHEY, CDR2 SMNVEV (reference sequence). Trimming stripped 8 bases from V and 14 bases from J, with 16 bases between. CDR3 region: CASPRSSSKFF. For the CDR3, the DNA is TGTGCCAGCCCGCGTTCCTCATCAAAGTTCTTC.

The V and J genes are TRBV6-5 and TRBJ1-1; 8 nucleotides align to TRBD1. The CDR3 is 12 residues long. J lost 11 bases, V lost 2 bases, and 4 bases had no gene match. Germline V gives CDR1 MNHEY, CDR2 SVGAGI. CDR3 coding DNA: TGTGCCAGCAGTTACATCCAGGGGGCGGCTTTCTTT. This sequence encodes CASSYIQGAAFF.

V usage is TRBV6-1 and J usage is TRBJ1-2; 7 bases line up with TRBD1. The V gene's germline CDR1 is MNHNS and CDR2 SASEGT. The CDR3 runs 11 residues. V gave up 7 bases and J gave up 6 bases; unmatched junction bases: 2. CDR3 protein: CASITGDGYTF. The DNA for the CDR3 is TGTGCCAGCATTACAGGGGATGGCTACACCTTC.

This clone was seen once. Written as DNA, the CDR3 is TGTGCCAGTACGATCGGCGCCACAGCCACCTACGAGCAGTACTTC. Translation gives CASTIGATATYEQYF. The chain joins TRBV19 to TRBJ2-7, with unresolved D. Trimming cost V 7 bases and J 2 bases, with 18 bases left between them. The CDR3 has 15 amino acids. Germline V lookup: CDR1 LNHDA, CDR2 SQIVND (reference sequence).

The V call is TRBV27, the J call TRBJ1-2; 8 bases map to TRBD1. Germline V gene data show CDR1 as MNHEY and CDR2 as SMNVEV (reference sequence). This CDR3 is 12 amino acids long. V gave up 8 bases and J gave up 8 bases; unmatched junction bases: 7. The chain's CDR3 is CASRGQGFGYTF. The CDR3 coding sequence is TGTGCCAGCCGTGGACAGGGTTTCGGCTACACCTTC.

V usage is TRBV11-2 and J usage is TRBJ1-4; D not resolved. This CDR3 comprises 13 residues. CDR1 SGHAT and CDR2 FQNNGV come from the germline V gene. V dropped 2 bases and J dropped 3 bases, with 4 bases sitting between them. Here the CDR3 reads CASSLSANEKLFF. DNA for the CDR3: TGTGCCAGCAGCTTATCGGCTAATGAAAAACTGTTTTTT.

The CDR3 nucleotides are TGTGCCAGCAGTGAAGTATGGGACAAAGAAGCTTTCTTT. This gives the protein CASSEVWDKEAFF. The chain combines TRBV6-1 with TRBJ1-1; D may be TRBD1 (6 bases). The CDR3 is 13 amino acids. Germline lookup yields CDR1 MNHNS and CDR2 SASEGT. V shed 1 base and J shed 8 bases, with 11 bases lying between them.

This chain joins TRBV7-2 and TRBJ2-1; possibly TRBD2 for D (5 bases). The V and J ends lost 3 bases and 8 bases respectively, with 11 bases between them. The CDR3 is 13 residues long. CDR1 and CDR2 (germline): SGHTA, FQGNSA. CDR3 DNA: TGTGCCAGCAGCTTTTTCTTCGGGGATGAGCAGTTCTTC. It encodes CASSFFFGDEQFF.

The chain has TRBV6-6 and TRBJ2-1, with D perhaps TRBD1 (6 bases). The V and J ends lost 4 bases and 5 bases respectively, with 12 bases between them. Germline V gene data show CDR1 as MNHNY and CDR2 as SVGAGI (reference sequence). This CDR3 has 14 amino acids. The CDR3 loop is CASSSLDRNNEQFF. The CDR3 nucleotides are TGTGCCAGCAGTTCGTTGGACAGAAACAATGAGCAGTTCTTC.

The gene calls are TRBV7-2 and TRBJ1-1; 7 bases match TRBD1. CDR3 length: 13 amino acids. Germline CDR1 reads SGHTA; CDR2 reads FQGNSA. Trimming at V came to 5 bases and at J to 8 bases, leaving 8 bases not matched to a gene. CDR3 coding DNA: TGTGCCAGCAGCCCAAGACAGGGAGCCGAAGCTTTCTTT. Encoded protein: CASSPRQGAEAFF.

This sequence joins TRBV6-5 and TRBJ1-5; D gene ambiguous. The ends were cut back, 4 bases at V and 0 bases at J, with 10 bases in the middle. Germline CDR1 reads MNHEY; CDR2 reads SVGAGI. The CDR3 is made up of 15 amino acids. CDR3 in amino acids: CASSSGYASNQPQHF. CDR3 bases: TGTGCCAGCAGTTCGGGGTACGCTAGCAATCAGCCCCAGCATTTT.

This clone occurred once. The chain links TRBV10-3 to TRBJ2-3; D ambiguous. Germline values: CDR1 ENHRY, CDR2 SYGVKD. The CDR3 spans 15 residues. V lost 2 bases to trimming and J lost 0 bases, with 9 bases between them. CDR3 nucleotides: TGTGCCATCAGTGAGGCCAGTCCTAGCACAGATACGCAGTATTTT. This translates into CAISEASPSTDTQYF.

This clone occurred a few times. The chain employs TRBV30 and TRBJ1-2; tentatively, D is TRBD1 (6 bases). The V end was cut by 0 bases, the J end by 7 bases, with 9 bases between. The CDR3 is made up of 12 amino acids. Germline-derived CDR1 and CDR2 are GTSNPN and SVGIG (reference sequence). CDR3 sequence: CAWSVTGTGYTF. DNA of the CDR3: TGTGCCTGGAGTGTAACAGGGACTGGCTACACCTTC.

The chain combines TRBV7-9 with TRBJ2-2; 7 bases match TRBD2. The CDR3 is 16 residues long. The trim removed 5 bases at V and 0 bases at J, leaving 6 bases unmatched. In germline, CDR1 is SEHNR, CDR2 FQNEAQ (reference sequence). CDR3 residues: CASSNLAEANTGELFF. DNA for the CDR3: TGTGCCAGCAGCAACCTAGCGGAAGCGAACACCGGGGAGCTGTTTTTT. Together with reference TRBV7-9 and TRBJ2-2, the CDR3 gives the full variable domain: DTGVSQNPRHKITKRGQNVTFRCDPISEHNRLYWYRQTLGQGPEFLTYFQNEAQLEKSRLLSDRFSAERPKGSFSTLEIQRTEQGDSAMYLCASSNLAEANTGELFFGEGSRLTVL.

This chain joins TRBV27 and TRBJ1-4; 11 nucleotides line up with TRBD1. Germline assignment: CDR1 MNHEY and CDR2 SMNVEV (reference sequence). V dropped 5 bases and J dropped 8; count of bases not matched to a gene: 7. The CDR3 runs 15 residues. The chain's CDR3 is CASSRGTGGREKLFF. CDR3 bases: TGTGCCAGCAGTCGAGGGACAGGGGGAAGGGAAAAACTGTTTTTT.

The chain links TRBV7-2 to TRBJ2-3, with 9 bases identical to TRBD2. The CDR3 length is 18 residues. V was pared by 4 bases and J by 1 base, with 12 bases of the junction left unmatched. The germline CDR1 and CDR2 sequences are SGHTA and FQGNSA. The CDR3 DNA sequence: TGTGCCAGCAGCTCCCCTAGCGGGGAGATCGAGGGCACAGATACGCAGTATTTT. It specifies CASSSPSGEIEGTDTQYF.

The rearrangement joins TRBV6-5 to TRBJ2-5; TRBD1 might be the D (6 bases). The CDR3 covers 14 residues. The V and J ends lost 6 bases and 11 bases respectively, with 22 bases between them. Looked up from germline, CDR1 is MNHEY and CDR2 is SVGAGI. The CDR3: CASSTGPIYEEQYF. Written as DNA, the CDR3 is TGTGCCAGCAGCACAGGGCCGATTTACGAGGAGCAGTACTTC.